This T cell receptor (beta chain) came from a study of response to subunit inactivated influenza vaccine. General study points: The authors put forward the suggestion that each seasonal influenza vaccination may bring in only a limited number of new T cells.

On this clonotype: Antigen specificity is unknown.

This CDR3 contains 15 residues. The germline V and J ends were trimmed by 6 bases and 2 bases, with 11 bases remaining between them. MiXCR, run by TCRdb on the RT-PCR reads, gives a single entry per CDR3 protein. Of about 500,000 distinct CDR3 sequences in the sample, 15% to 20% were seen once. The genes are TRBV12-3 or TRBV12-4 and TRBJ2-6; D is perhaps TRBD1 (5 bases). This specimen was CD4+ T cells sorted from PBMCs, taken roughly 24 months after vaccination. The receptor was isolated from a man between 45 and 75 years old who received an inactivated influenza vaccine. The CDR3 DNA is TGTGCCAGCAGGAAAGGGGAAACTGGGGCCAACGTCCTGACTTTC. Translated: CASRKGETGANVLTF.